A single sample gave rise to the 14 T cell receptor beta chains below, sequenced in a study of blood T cell repertoires in COVID-19. Profiled with immunoSEQ multiplex PCR; TCRdb holds only in-frame clones, not every one. The sample holds 350,000 to 450,000 clones; 89% are singletons and the top ten take more than 1%. What was sequenced was peripheral blood. The receptor source for this set is a middle-aged man with acute or convalescent COVID-19.

The rearrangement links TRBV24-1 to TRBJ2-1; 7 bases are shared with TRBD1. CDR1 and CDR2 (germline): KGHDR, SFDVKD. After removal of 4 bases from V and 5 bases from J, the junction contained 13 bases not matched to a gene. CDR3 size: 17 residues. As DNA, the CDR3 is TGTGCCACCAGTGAAACAGCCGGGACAGCAAATCACAATGAGCAGTTCTTC. This codes for CATSETAGTANHNEQFF.

The chain has TRBV7-2 and TRBJ1-2, with D perhaps matching TRBD1 (6 bases). The CDR3 has 15 amino acids. Germline V gene sequence: CDR1 SGHTA, CDR2 FQGNSA. Between the trimmed V and J ends, which lost 1 base and 8 bases, there was a span of 17 bases. Here the CDR3 DNA reads TGTGCCAGCAGCTTAGTTTCTAGTGGGGGCGCGGGCTACACCTTC. As protein: CASSLVSSGGAGYTF. The full variable domain, its missing parts supplied by reference TRBV7-2 and TRBJ1-2, is GAGVSQSPSNKVTEKGKDVELRCDPISGHTALYWYRQSLGQGLEFLIYFQGNSAPDKSGLPSDRFSAERTGGSVSTLTIQRTQQEDSAVYLCASSLVSSGGAGYTFGSGTRLTVV.

The rearrangement joins TRBV4-1 to TRBJ1-1; D gene unclear. CDR3 length: 15 amino acids. CDR1 is MGHRA, CDR2 YSYEKL, per germline. V was cut by 0 bases and J by 2 bases, with 10 bases left in between. Here the CDR3 DNA reads TGCGCCAGCAGCCAAGATCGGGTGGTCAACACTGAAGCTTTCTTT. Translating gives CASSQDRVVNTEAFF.

This chain links TRBV19 with TRBJ2-1; the match to TRBD2 covers 8 bases. V shed 2 bases, J shed 7 bases, and the junction held 13 bases outside the gene matches. Germline values: CDR1 LNHDA, CDR2 SQIVND (reference sequence). The CDR3 is made up of 17 amino acids. CDR3 in DNA: TGTGCCAGTAGTATATCCCCCCCGGGGGGGCCAAATAATGAGCAGTTCTTC. Translation: CASSISPPGGPNNEQFF. The whole variable domain, filled in from reference TRBV19 and TRBJ2-1, reads DGGITQSPKYLFRKEGQNVTLSCEQNLNHDAMYWYRQDPGQGLRLIYYSQIVNDFQKGDIAEGYSVSREKKESFPLTVTSAQKNPTAFYLCASSISPPGGPNNEQFFGPGTRLTVL.

This clone was detected once. The chain couples TRBV7-8 to TRBJ2-7; 14 nucleotides agree with TRBD2. The trim removed 5 bases at V and 6 bases at J, leaving 6 bases unmatched. Germline V CDR1 and CDR2: SGHVS, FQNEAQ. The CDR3 runs to 15 residues. CDR3 DNA: TGTGCCAGCAGCCTACCGGGACTAGCGGGAGTCGAGCAGTACTTC. Translating gives CASSLPGLAGVEQYF.

The chain has TRBV9 and TRBJ1-4, with a possible D match to TRBD1 (5 bases). The V end was cut by 0 bases, the J end by 7 bases, with 13 bases between. The CDR3 is 15 amino acids. Germline assignment: CDR1 SGDLS and CDR2 YYNGEE. CDR3 DNA sequence: TGTGCCAGCAGCGTAGAGGTGGGGGGTACTGAAAAACTGTTTTTT. It translates to CASSVEVGGTEKLFF.

V gene TRBV5-6 combines with J gene TRBJ1-5; TRBD1 aligns across 7 bases. This CDR3 is built from 14 residues. V trimming: 3 bases; J trimming: 5 bases; junction bases outside the gene matches: 5. The germline CDR1 and CDR2 sequences are SGHDT and YYEEEE. CDR3 DNA sequence: TGTGCCAGCAGCTGGGGGACAGAAGATCAGCCCCAGCATTTT. Translation: CASSWGTEDQPQHF. Supplemented by reference TRBV5-6 and TRBJ1-5, the full variable domain reads DAGVTQSPTHLIKTRGQQVTLRCSPKSGHDTVSWYQQALGQGPQFIFQYYEEEERQRGNFPDRFSGHQFPNYSSELNVNALLLGDSALYLCASSWGTEDQPQHFGDGTRLSIL.

This clone appeared a single time. The chain carries TRBV19 and TRBJ1-2, with TRBD1 as a possible D gene (6 bases). Germline CDR1 reads LNHDA; CDR2 reads SQIVND (reference sequence). V was trimmed by 4 bases and J by 4 bases, leaving 16 bases between them. This CDR3 spans 15 amino acids. The CDR3 bases are TGTGCCAGTAGTAAGAAGGGGACACGCGGCTATGGCTACACCTTC. It encodes CASSKKGTRGYGYTF.

The CDR3 region has the DNA TGCGCCAGCAGCCACTCTAGCGGGGGGTCGTACAATGAGCAGTTCTTC. This encodes CASSHSSGGSYNEQFF. The chain uses TRBV4-3 and TRBJ2-1; 11 nucleotides agree with TRBD2. This CDR3 has 16 amino acids. V was clipped by 3 bases and J by 4 bases; unmatched bases: 5. Germline V lookup: CDR1 LGHNA, CDR2 YSLEER.

The chain employs TRBV27 and TRBJ1-5; 11 positions match TRBD1. The V segment lost 4 bases and the J segment 4 bases; nucleotides outside the gene matches: 6. The CDR3 consists of 16 residues. Germline CDR1 is MNHEY and CDR2 is SMNVEV (reference sequence). The CDR3: CASSSWTGGANQPQHF. The CDR3 bases are TGTGCCAGCAGTTCCTGGACAGGGGGCGCGAATCAGCCCCAGCATTTT.

The chain is built from TRBV6-5 and TRBJ1-5, with D perhaps TRBD1 (6 bases). The germline CDR1 and CDR2 sequences are MNHEY and SVGAGI. Trimming stripped 5 bases from V and 8 bases from J, with 19 bases between. The CDR3 sequence is 15 residues long. The CDR3 coding sequence is TGTGCCAGCAGTCTCACTGGGGGGGCAGGTGAGCCCCAGCATTTT. Translated, it gives CASSLTGGAGEPQHF.

This chain connects TRBV7-3 to TRBJ1-1, with unresolved D. The germline V gene encodes CDR1 SGHTA and CDR2 FQGTGA. V lost 0 bases and J lost 8, with 13 bases in between. The CDR3 sequence is 14 residues long. The CDR3 reads CASSLTSGGREAFF. As DNA, the CDR3 is TGTGCCAGCAGCTTAACCAGTGGAGGGCGAGAAGCTTTCTTT.

This clone was seen more than once but under ten times. The chain links TRBV5-6 to TRBJ1-2; weak D call: TRBD1 (5 bases). The V end was cut by 4 bases, the J end by 1 base, with 14 bases between. The CDR3 length is 15 residues. Germline CDR1 is SGHDT and CDR2 is YYEEEE. The CDR3 here is CASSMGPGNNYGYTF. The CDR3 DNA reads as TGTGCCAGCAGCATGGGGCCGGGGAATAACTATGGCTACACCTTC.

This clone showed up just once. The chain carries TRBV7-9 and TRBJ2-7; TRBD1 aligns across 11 bases. With 4 bases clipped from V and 5 bases from J, the junction kept 7 bases outside the gene matches. The CDR3 contains 15 residues. In germline, CDR1 is SEHNR, CDR2 FQNEAQ (reference sequence). In nucleotides, the CDR3 is TGTGCCAGCAGCTCTAGGACAGGGGGCTCAAACGAGCAGTACTTC. Its protein product is CASSSRTGGSNEQYF.